This TCR beta chain was recorded in a study of blood T cells in healthy people across ages. PBMCs numbering at least 7 million were isolated per sample. A second PCR, run for about 7 to 11 cycles, used a sample-barcoded 5' primer plus a J-beta primer mix. TCRdb called the 5' RACE reads again in MiXCR, with one record for every CDR3 protein. This table has approximately 1.5 million distinct CDR3 sequences, 30% to 40% appearing once. Trimming shortened V by 5 bases and J by 12 bases, and 22 bases separated the two germline ends. The CDR3 consists of 14 residues. Per the germline V gene, CDR1 is MDHEN and CDR2 is SYDVKM.

The sequence derives from a woman aged 30 to 39 in good health. The rearrangement uses TRBV28 and TRBJ2-5; the D gene could be TRBD1 or TRBD2 (5 bases each). Sequencing was carried out using blood. CDR3 nucleotides: TGTGCCAGCAGTCCCCGAGCTCCTCTAGTGGGGGAGTACTTC. This encodes CASSPRAPLVGEYF.